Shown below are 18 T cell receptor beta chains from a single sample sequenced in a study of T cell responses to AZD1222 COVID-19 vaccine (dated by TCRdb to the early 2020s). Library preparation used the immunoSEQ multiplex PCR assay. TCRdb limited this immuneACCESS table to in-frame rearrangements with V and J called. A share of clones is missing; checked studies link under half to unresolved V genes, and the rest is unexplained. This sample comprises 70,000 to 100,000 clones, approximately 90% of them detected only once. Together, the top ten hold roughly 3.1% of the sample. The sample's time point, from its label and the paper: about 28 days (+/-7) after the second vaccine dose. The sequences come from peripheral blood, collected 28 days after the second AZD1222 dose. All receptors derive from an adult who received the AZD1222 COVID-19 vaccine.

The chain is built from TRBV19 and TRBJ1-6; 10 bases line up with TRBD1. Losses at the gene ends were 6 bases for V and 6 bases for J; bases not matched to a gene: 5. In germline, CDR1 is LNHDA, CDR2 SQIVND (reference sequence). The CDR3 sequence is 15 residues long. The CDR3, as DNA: TGTGCCAGTAGGGGACAGGGGTTGGGTAATTCACCCCTCCACTTT. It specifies CASRGQGLGNSPLHF. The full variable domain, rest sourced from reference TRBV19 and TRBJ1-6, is DGGITQSPKYLFRKEGQNVTLSCEQNLNHDAMYWYRQDPGQGLRLIYYSQIVNDFQKGDIAEGYSVSREKKESFPLTVTSAQKNPTAFYLCASRGQGLGNSPLHFGNGTRLTVT.

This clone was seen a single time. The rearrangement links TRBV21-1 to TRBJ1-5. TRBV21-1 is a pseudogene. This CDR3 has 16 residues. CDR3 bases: TGTGCCAGCAGCGTACTCCGTGGGCAGACTAATCAGCCCCAGCATTTT. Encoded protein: CASSVLRGQTNQPQHF.

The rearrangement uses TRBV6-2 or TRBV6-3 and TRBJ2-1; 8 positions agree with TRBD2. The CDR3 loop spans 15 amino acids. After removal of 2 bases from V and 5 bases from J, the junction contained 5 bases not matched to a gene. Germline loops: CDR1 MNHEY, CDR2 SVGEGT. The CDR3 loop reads CASSYQPAGDNEQFF. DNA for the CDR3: TGTGCCAGCAGTTACCAGCCAGCGGGGGACAATGAGCAGTTCTTC.

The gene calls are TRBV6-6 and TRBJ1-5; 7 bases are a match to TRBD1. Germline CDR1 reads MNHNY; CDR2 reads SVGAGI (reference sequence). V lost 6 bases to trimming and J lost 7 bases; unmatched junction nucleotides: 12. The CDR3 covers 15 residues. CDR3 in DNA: TGTGCCAGCAGCAGGTTGACAGGGCCGAAACAGCCCCAGCATTTT. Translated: CASSRLTGPKQPQHF.

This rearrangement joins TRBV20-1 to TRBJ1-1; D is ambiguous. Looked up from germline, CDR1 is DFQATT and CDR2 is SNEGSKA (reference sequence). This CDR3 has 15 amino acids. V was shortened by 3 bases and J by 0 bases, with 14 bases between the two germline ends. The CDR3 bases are TGCAGTGCTAGTTGGAACTCAAATGTGAACACTGAAGCTTTCTTT. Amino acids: CSASWNSNVNTEAFF.

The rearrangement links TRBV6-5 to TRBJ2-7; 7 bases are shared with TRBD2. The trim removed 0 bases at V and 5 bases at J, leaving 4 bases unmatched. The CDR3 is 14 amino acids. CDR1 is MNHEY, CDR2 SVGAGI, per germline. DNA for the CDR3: TGTGCCAGCAGTTACTCCGGGGGGTCTAACGAGCAGTACTTC. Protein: CASSYSGGSNEQYF.

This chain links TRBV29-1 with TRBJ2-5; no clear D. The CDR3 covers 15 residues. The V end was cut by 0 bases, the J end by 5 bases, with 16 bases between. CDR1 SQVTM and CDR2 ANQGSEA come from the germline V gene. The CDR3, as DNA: TGCAGCGTTGAAGATCTTACGGGTTTTGGGGAGACCCAGTACTTC. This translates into CSVEDLTGFGETQYF.

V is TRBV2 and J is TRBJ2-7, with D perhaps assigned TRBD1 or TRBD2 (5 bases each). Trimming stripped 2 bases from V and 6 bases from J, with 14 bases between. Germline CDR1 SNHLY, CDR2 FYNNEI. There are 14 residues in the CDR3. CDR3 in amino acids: CASSESQGRIEQYF. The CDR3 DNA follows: TGTGCCAGCAGTGAAAGTCAGGGACGGATCGAGCAGTACTTC.

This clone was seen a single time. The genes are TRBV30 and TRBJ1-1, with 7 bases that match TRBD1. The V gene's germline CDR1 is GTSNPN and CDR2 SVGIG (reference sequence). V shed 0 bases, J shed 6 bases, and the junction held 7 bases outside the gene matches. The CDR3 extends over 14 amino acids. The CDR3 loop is CAWSVSGGKAEAFF. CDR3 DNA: TGTGCCTGGAGTGTGTCAGGGGGGAAGGCTGAAGCTTTCTTT.

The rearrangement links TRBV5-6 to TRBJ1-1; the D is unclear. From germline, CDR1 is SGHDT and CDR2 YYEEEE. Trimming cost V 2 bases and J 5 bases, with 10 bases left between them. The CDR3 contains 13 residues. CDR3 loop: CASSLGRTTEAFF. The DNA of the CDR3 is TGTGCCAGCAGCTTAGGCCGGACGACTGAAGCTTTCTTT.

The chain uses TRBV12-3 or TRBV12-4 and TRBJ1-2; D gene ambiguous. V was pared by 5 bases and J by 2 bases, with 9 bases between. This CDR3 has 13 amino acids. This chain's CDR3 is CASSHSLNYGYTF. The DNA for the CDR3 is TGTGCCAGCAGTCACAGTCTAAACTATGGCTACACCTTC.

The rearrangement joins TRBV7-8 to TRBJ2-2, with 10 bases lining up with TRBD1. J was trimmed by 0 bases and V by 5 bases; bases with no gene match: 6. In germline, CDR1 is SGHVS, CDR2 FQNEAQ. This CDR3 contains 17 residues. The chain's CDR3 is CASSPRTGGANTGELFF. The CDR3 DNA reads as TGTGCCAGCAGCCCAAGGACAGGGGGAGCGAACACCGGGGAGCTGTTTTTT. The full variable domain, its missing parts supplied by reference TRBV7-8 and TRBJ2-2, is GAGVSQSPRYKVAKRGQDVALRCDPISGHVSLFWYQQALGQGPEFLTYFQNEAQLDKSGLPSDRFFAERPEGSVSTLKIQRTQQEDSAVYLCASSPRTGGANTGELFFGEGSRLTVL.

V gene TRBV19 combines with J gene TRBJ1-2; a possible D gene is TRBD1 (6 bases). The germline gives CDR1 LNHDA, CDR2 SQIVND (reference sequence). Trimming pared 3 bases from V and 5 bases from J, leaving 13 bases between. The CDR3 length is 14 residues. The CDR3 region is CASSIRGGAYGYTF. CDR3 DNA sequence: TGTGCCAGTAGTATCCGGGGGGGCGCTTATGGCTACACCTTC.

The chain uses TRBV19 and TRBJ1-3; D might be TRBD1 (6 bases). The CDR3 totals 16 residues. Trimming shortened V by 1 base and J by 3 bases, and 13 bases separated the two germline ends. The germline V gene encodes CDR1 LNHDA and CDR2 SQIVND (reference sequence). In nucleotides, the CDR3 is TGTGCCAGTAGTATAGTGGGGGACATCTATGGAAACACCATATATTTT. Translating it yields CASSIVGDIYGNTIYF.

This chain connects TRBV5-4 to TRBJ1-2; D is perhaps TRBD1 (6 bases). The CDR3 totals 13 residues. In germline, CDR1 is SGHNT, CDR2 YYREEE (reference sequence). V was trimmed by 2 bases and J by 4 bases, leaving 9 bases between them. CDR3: CASSLETGYGYTF. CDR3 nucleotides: TGTGCCAGCAGCTTAGAGACAGGCTATGGCTACACCTTC.

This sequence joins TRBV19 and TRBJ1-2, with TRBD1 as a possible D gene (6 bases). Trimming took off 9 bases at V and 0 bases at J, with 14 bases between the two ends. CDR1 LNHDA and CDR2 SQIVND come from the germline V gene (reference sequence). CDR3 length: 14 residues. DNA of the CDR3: TGTGCCAGCTCGGACAGCCTCTCTAACTATGGCTACACCTTC. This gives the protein CASSDSLSNYGYTF.

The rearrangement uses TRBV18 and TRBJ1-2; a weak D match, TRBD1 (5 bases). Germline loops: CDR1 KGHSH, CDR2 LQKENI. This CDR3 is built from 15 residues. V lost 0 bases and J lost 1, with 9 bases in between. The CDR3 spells CASSPPGGVNYGYTF. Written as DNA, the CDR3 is TGTGCCAGCTCACCACCGGGAGGGGTTAACTATGGCTACACCTTC.

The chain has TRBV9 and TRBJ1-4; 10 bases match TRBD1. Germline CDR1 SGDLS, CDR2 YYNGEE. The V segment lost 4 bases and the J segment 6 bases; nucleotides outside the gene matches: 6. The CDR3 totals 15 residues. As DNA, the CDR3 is TGTGCCAGCAGCTTTACCGGGACAGGGGATGAAAAACTGTTTTTT. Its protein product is CASSFTGTGDEKLFF.